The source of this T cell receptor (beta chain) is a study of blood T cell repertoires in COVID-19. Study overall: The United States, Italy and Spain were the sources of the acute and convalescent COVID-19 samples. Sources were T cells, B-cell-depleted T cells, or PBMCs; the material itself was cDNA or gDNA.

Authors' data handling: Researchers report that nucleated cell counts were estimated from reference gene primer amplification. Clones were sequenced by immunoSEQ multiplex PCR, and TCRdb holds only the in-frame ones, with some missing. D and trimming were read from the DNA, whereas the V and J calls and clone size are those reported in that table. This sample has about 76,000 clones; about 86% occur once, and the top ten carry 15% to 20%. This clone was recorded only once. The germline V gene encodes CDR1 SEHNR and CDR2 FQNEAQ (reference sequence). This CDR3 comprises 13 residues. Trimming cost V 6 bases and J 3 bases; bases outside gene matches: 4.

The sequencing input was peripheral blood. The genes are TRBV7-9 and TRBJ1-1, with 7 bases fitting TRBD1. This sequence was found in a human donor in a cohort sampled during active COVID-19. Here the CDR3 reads CASRDTGDTEAFF. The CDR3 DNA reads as TGTGCCAGCAGGGACACAGGGGACACTGAAGCTTTCTTT.